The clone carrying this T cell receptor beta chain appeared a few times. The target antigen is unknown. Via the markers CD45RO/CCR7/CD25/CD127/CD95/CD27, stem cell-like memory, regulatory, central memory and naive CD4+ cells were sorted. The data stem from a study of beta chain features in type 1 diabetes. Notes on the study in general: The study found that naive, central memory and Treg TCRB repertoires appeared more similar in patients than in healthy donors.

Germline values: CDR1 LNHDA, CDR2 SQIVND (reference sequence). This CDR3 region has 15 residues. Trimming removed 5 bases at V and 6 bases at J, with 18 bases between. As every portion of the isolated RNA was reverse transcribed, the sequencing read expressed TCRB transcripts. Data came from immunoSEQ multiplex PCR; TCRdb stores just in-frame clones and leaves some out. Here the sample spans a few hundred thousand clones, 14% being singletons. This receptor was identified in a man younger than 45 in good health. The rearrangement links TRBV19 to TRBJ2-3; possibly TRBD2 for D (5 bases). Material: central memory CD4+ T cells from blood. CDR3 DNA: TGTGCCAGTAGTGTAGCCCCCCTAGCAGCGGATACGCAGTATTTT. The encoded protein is CASSVAPLAADTQYF. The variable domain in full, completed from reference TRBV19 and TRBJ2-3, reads DGGITQSPKYLFRKEGQNVTLSCEQNLNHDAMYWYRQDPGQGLRLIYYSQIVNDFQKGDIAEGYSVSREKKESFPLTVTSAQKNPTAFYLCASSVAPLAADTQYFGPGTRLTVL.